Sequencing of this T cell receptor (beta chain) was carried out in a study of spatial heterogeneity in lung cancer. Using its own MiXCR run on the 5' RACE reads, TCRdb lists one record per CDR3 protein. Among around 15,000 distinct CDR3 sequences listed, under 7.5% were seen once. Study results and limitations: Mutation counts in tumors were tracked by counts of expanded intratumoral alpha and beta TCRs.

The CDR3 has 16 amino acids. Germline V lookup: CDR1 SGHTA, CDR2 FQGNSA. Between the trimmed V and J ends, which lost 4 bases and 2 bases, there was a span of 15 bases. This clonotype occurred many times. Its antigen is not identified. Time point specified: sample taken at primary tumor resection. Sequencing used lung tumor tissue, obtained at surgery. The TCR was taken from a female donor with early-stage non-small cell lung cancer. This rearrangement joins TRBV7-2 to TRBJ1-3; no reliable D call. In DNA form, the CDR3 reads TGTGCCAGCAGCTCCTCGGCCCGGAAGGCTGGAAACACCATATATTTT. Encoded protein: CASSSSARKAGNTIYF.